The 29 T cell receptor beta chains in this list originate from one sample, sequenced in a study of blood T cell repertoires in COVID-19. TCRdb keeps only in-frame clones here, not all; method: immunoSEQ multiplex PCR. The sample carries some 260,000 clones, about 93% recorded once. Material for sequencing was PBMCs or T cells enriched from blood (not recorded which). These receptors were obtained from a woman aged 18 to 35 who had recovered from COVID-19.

The DNA of the CDR3 is TGTGCCTCCGGTGCGCGGGAACAAGAGACCCAGTACTTC. Translated, it gives CASGAREQETQYF. The J gene is TRBJ2-5, the V gene TRBV10-3; possibly TRBD2 for D (6 bases). This CDR3 is built from 13 residues. CDR1 and CDR2 from the germline V gene are ENHRY and SYGVKD. The V and J ends lost 11 bases and 2 bases respectively, with 15 bases between them.

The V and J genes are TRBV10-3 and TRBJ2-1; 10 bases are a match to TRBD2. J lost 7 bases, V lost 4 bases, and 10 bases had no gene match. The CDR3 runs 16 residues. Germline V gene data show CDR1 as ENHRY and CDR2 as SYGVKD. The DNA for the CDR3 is TGTGCCATCAGTGGTGTAGCGGGAGGTTCGGGTAATGAGCAGTTCTTC. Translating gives CAISGVAGGSGNEQFF.

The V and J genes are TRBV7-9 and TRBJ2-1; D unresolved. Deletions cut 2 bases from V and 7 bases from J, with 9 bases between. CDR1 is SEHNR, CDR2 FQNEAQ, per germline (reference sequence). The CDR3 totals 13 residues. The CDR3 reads CASSLLFLNEQFF. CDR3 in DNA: TGTGCCAGCAGCTTACTGTTTTTGAATGAGCAGTTCTTC.

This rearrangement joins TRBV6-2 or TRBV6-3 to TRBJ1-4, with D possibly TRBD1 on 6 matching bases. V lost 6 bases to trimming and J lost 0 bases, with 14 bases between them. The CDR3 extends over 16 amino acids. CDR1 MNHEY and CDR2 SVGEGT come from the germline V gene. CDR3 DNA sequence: TGTGCCAGCAGCGAGGACAGCCTAGCAACTAATGAAAAACTGTTTTTT. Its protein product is CASSEDSLATNEKLFF.

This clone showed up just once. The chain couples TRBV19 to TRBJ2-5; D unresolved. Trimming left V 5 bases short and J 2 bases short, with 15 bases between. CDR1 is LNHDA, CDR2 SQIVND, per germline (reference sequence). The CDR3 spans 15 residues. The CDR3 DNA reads TGTGCCAGTAGTGGCCCTTATTCCGGGCAAGAGACCCAGTACTTC. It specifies CASSGPYSGQETQYF. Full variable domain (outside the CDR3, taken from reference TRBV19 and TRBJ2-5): DGGITQSPKYLFRKEGQNVTLSCEQNLNHDAMYWYRQDPGQGLRLIYYSQIVNDFQKGDIAEGYSVSREKKESFPLTVTSAQKNPTAFYLCASSGPYSGQETQYFGPGTRLLVL.

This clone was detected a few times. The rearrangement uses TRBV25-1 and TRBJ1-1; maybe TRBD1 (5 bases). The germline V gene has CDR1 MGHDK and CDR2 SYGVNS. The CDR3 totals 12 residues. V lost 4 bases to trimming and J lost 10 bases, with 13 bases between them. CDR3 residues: CASSAPAGVAFF. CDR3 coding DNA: TGTGCCAGCAGTGCGCCAGCGGGGGTAGCTTTCTTT. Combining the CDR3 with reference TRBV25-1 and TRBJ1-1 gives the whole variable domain EADIYQTPRYLVIGTGKKITLECSQTMGHDKMYWYQQDPGMELHLIHYSYGVNSTEKGDLSSESTVSRIRTEHFPLTLESARPSHTSQYLCASSAPAGVAFFGQGTRLTVV.

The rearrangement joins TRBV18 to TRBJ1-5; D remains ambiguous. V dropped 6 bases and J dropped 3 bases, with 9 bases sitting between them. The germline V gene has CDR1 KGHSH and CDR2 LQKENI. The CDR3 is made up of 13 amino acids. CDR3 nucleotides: TGTGCCAGCTCTGGGCAGCCCAATCAGCCCCAGCATTTT. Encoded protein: CASSGQPNQPQHF.

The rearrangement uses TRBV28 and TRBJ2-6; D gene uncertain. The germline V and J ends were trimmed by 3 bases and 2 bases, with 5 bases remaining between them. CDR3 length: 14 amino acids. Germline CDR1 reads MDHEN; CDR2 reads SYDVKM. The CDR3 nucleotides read TGTGCCAGCAGTTTTTTCGCTGGGGCCAACGTCCTGACTTTC. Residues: CASSFFAGANVLTF.

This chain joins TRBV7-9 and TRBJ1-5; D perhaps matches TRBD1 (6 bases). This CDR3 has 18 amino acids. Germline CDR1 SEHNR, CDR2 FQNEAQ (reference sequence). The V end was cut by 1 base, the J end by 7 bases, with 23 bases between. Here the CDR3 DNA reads TGTGCCAGCAGCTTAGGGAGCTTCAGGGGCGGATTCATCCAGCCCCAGCATTTT. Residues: CASSLGSFRGGFIQPQHF. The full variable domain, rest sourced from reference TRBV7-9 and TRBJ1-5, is DTGVSQNPRHKITKRGQNVTFRCDPISEHNRLYWYRQTLGQGPEFLTYFQNEAQLEKSRLLSDRFSAERPKGSFSTLEIQRTEQGDSAMYLCASSLGSFRGGFIQPQHFGDGTRLSIL.

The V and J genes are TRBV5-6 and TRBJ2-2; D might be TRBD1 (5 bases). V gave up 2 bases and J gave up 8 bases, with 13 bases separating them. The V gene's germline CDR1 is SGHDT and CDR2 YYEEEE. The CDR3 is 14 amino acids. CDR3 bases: TGTGCCAGCAGCTTCGGTTCAGGGTTTGGGGAGCTGTTTTTT. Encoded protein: CASSFGSGFGELFF.

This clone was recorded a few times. CDR3 region: CASSPTTGDTGELFF. CDR3 nucleotide sequence: TGTGCCAGCAGCCCTACCACGGGGGACACCGGGGAGCTGTTTTTT. The chain couples TRBV6-2 or TRBV6-3 to TRBJ2-2; possible D gene TRBD2, 6 bases. Germline CDR1 MNHEY, CDR2 SVGEGT. This CDR3 contains 15 residues. V lost 6 bases and J lost 3, with 14 bases in between.

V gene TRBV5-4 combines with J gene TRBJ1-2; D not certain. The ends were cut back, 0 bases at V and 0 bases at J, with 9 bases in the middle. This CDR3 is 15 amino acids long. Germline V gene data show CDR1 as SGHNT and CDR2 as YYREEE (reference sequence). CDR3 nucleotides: TGTGCCAGCAGCTTGGAAGGCGGCACTAACTATGGCTACACCTTC. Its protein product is CASSLEGGTNYGYTF.

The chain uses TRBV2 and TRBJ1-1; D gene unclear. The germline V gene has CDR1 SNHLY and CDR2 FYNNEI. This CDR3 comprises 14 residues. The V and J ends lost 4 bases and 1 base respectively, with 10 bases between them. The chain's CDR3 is CASSGSRRNTEAFF. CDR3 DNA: TGTGCCAGCAGTGGGTCCCGGAGGAACACTGAAGCTTTCTTT.

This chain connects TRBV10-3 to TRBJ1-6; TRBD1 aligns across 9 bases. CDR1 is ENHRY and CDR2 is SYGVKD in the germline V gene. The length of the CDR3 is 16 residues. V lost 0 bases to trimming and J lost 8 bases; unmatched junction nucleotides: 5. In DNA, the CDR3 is TGTGCCATCAGTGAGTCACCGGACAGGGGATATTCACCCCTCCACTTT. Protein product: CAISESPDRGYSPLHF.

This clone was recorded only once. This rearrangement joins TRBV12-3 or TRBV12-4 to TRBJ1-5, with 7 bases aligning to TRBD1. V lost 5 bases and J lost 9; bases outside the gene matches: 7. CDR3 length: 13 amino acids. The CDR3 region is CASSLTGLGPQHF. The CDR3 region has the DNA TGTGCCAGCAGTCTGACAGGGTTGGGGCCCCAGCATTTT.

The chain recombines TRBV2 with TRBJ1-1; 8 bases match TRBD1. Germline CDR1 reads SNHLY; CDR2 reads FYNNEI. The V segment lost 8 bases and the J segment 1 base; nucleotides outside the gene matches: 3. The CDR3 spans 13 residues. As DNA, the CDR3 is TGTGCCAGCCTAGGGACAGGGAACACTGAAGCTTTCTTT. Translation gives CASLGTGNTEAFF.

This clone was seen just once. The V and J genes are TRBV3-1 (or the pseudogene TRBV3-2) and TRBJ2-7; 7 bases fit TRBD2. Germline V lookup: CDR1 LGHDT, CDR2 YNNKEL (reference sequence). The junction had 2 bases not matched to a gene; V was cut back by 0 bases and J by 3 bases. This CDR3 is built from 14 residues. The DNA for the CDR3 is TGTGCCAGCAGCCAAGATGGACTAGTCTACGAGCAGTACTTC. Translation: CASSQDGLVYEQYF.

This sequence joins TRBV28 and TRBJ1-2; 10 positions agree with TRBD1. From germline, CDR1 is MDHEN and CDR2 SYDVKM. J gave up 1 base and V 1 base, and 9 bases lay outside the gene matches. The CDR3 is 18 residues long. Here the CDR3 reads CASSLSLTGGLLNYGYTF. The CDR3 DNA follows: TGTGCCAGCAGTTTATCCCTGACAGGGGGCCTACTTAACTATGGCTACACCTTC.

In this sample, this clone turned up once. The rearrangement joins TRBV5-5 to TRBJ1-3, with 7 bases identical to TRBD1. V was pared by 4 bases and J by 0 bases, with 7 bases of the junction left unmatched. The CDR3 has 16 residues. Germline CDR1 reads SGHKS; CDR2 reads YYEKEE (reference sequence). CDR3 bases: TGTGCCAGCAGCCTCTGGACAGGCAGCTCTGGAAACACCATATATTTT. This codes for CASSLWTGSSGNTIYF.

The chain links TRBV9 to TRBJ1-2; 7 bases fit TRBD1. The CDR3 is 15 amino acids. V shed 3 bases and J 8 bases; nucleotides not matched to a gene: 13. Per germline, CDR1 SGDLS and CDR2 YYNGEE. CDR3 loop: CASSERQGRARGYTF. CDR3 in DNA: TGTGCCAGCAGCGAACGACAGGGTCGGGCGCGCGGCTACACCTTC.

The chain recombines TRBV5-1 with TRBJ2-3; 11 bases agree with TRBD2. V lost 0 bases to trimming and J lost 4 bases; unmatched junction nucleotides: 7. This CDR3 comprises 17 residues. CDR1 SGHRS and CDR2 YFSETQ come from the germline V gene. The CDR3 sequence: CASSLALAGGPADTQYF. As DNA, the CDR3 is TGCGCCAGCAGCTTGGCCTTAGCGGGAGGGCCCGCAGATACGCAGTATTTT.

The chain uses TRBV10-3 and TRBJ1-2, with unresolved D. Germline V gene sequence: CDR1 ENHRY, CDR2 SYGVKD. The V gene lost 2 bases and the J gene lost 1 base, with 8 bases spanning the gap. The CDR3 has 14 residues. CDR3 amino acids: CAISEGGLNYGYTF. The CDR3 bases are TGTGCCATCAGTGAGGGTGGGCTTAACTATGGCTACACCTTC.

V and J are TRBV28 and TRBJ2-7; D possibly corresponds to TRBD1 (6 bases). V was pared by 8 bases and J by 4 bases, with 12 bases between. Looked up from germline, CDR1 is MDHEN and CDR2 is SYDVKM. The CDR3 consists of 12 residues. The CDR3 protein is CASGGQFYEQYF. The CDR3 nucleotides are TGTGCCAGCGGAGGACAGTTTTACGAGCAGTACTTC.

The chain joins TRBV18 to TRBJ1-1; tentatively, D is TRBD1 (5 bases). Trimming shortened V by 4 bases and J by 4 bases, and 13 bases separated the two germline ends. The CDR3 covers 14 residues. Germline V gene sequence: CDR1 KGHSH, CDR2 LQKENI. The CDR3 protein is CASSRQGGGTEAFF. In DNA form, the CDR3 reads TGTGCCAGCTCACGGCAGGGAGGTGGCACTGAAGCTTTCTTT.

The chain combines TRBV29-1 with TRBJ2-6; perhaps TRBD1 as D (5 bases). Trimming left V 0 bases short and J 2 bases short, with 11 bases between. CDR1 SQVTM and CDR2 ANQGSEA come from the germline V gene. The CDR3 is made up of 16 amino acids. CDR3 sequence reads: CSVEEQAQTGANVLTF. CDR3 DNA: TGCAGCGTTGAAGAACAGGCCCAGACTGGGGCCAACGTCCTGACTTTC.

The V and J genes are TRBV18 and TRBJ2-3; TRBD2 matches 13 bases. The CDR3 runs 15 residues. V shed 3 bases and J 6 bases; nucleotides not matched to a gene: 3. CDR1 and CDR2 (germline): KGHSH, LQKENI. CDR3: CASSPGLAGVDTQYF. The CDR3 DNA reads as TGTGCCAGCTCACCCGGACTAGCGGGGGTTGATACGCAGTATTTT.

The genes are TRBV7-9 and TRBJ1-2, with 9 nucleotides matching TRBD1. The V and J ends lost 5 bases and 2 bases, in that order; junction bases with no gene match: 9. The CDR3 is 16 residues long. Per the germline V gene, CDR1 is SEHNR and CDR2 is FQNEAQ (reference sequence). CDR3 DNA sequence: TGTGCCAGCAGCCCACCGACCGGGACAGGGAACTATGGCTACACCTTC. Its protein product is CASSPPTGTGNYGYTF.

CDR3 protein: CASSQDSGGWETQYF. The CDR3 DNA is TGTGCCAGCAGCCAAGATAGCGGGGGATGGGAGACCCAGTACTTC. The rearrangement joins TRBV14 to TRBJ2-5; TRBD2 matches at 9 bases. Germline V lookup: CDR1 SGHDN, CDR2 FVKESK. Germline trimming cut 0 bases from V and 5 bases from J; bases unmatched to any gene: 4. The CDR3 extends over 15 amino acids.

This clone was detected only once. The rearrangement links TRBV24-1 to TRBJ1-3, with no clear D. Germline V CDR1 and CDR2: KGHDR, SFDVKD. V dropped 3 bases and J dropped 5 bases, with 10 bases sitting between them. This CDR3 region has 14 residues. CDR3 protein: CATSDPQKRNTIYF. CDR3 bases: TGTGCCACCAGTGATCCACAGAAGAGAAACACCATATATTTT.